These 28 T cell receptor beta chains were sequenced from one sample in a study of blood T cell repertoires in COVID-19. The protocol was immunoSEQ multiplex PCR, while the TCRdb copy is restricted to in-frame clones and leaves out a portion. The sample lists about 150,000 clones; more than 80% were seen once. Sequencing was done on a sample of peripheral blood. Receptors were obtained from an older man with acute or convalescent COVID-19.

The V call is TRBV5-1, the J call TRBJ1-4; D is perhaps TRBD1 (6 bases). The CDR3 extends over 16 amino acids. Per germline, CDR1 SGHRS and CDR2 YFSETQ. V was shortened by 0 bases and J by 3 bases, with 12 bases between the two germline ends. CDR3 loop: CASSLDGGRPNEKLFF. The CDR3 DNA follows: TGCGCCAGCAGCTTGGACGGGGGGCGACCTAATGAAAAACTGTTTTTT.

V usage is TRBV27 and J usage is TRBJ2-2; 7 nucleotides align to TRBD1. With V trimmed by 9 bases and J by 3 bases, 10 bases remained unmatched. This CDR3 contains 15 residues. Per the germline V gene, CDR1 is MNHEY and CDR2 is SMNVEV (reference sequence). This CDR3 is CASSPVQGDTGELFF. The CDR3 region has the DNA TGTGCCAGTTCCCCAGTCCAGGGGGACACCGGGGAGCTGTTTTTT.

The J gene is TRBJ1-1, the V gene TRBV6-5; D possibly corresponds to TRBD1 (5 bases). Trimming stripped 2 bases from V and 5 bases from J, with 12 bases between. The CDR3 length is 14 residues. Germline CDR1 is MNHEY and CDR2 is SVGAGI. The CDR3 sequence is CASSYKGRGTEAFF. The CDR3 DNA sequence: TGTGCCAGCAGTTACAAGGGTCGGGGGACTGAAGCTTTCTTT.

The chain carries TRBV18 and TRBJ2-7; D gene unclear. The V gene's germline CDR1 is KGHSH and CDR2 LQKENI. The length of the CDR3 is 12 residues. Trimming removed 3 bases at V and 1 base at J, with 4 bases between. The CDR3: CASSPLSYEQYF. The CDR3 DNA follows: TGTGCCAGCTCACCCTTATCCTACGAGCAGTACTTC.

This chain links TRBV5-6 with TRBJ1-1, with 10 nucleotides matching TRBD1. Germline V gene sequence: CDR1 SGHDT, CDR2 YYEEEE. V was clipped by 5 bases and J by 4 bases; unmatched bases: 5. This CDR3 region has 14 residues. The chain's CDR3 is CASRPGTGATEAFF. CDR3 DNA sequence: TGTGCCAGCAGACCCGGGACAGGGGCCACTGAAGCTTTCTTT.

As for this clone: A read error may account for a junction end that differs from germline. Written as DNA, the CDR3 is TGTGCCAGTAGTGAAGTACCGACAGGGCTGGTCTTC. Translation: CASSEVPTGLVF. The chain couples TRBV19 to TRBJ2-4; 7 positions match TRBD1. Germline assignment: CDR1 LNHDA and CDR2 SQIVND (reference sequence). The CDR3 runs 12 residues.

This clone was seen more than once but under ten times. The J gene is TRBJ2-7, the V gene TRBV20-1, with D possibly matching TRBD2 (6 bases). The CDR3 loop spans 10 amino acids. V was clipped by 4 bases and J by 6 bases, with 7 bases between them. In germline, CDR1 is DFQATT, CDR2 SNEGSKA (reference sequence). CDR3 region: CSATEGEQYF. Here the CDR3 DNA reads TGCAGTGCTACGGAGGGCGAGCAGTACTTC.

The chain carries TRBV6-5 and TRBJ2-7; 7 bases align to TRBD1. CDR3 length equals 12 residues. Germline CDR1 and CDR2: MNHEY and SVGAGI. V gave up 6 bases and J gave up 5 bases; unmatched junction bases: 4. The CDR3 spells CASRRQGNEQYF. The CDR3 bases are TGTGCCAGCAGGAGACAGGGCAACGAGCAGTACTTC.

The chain couples TRBV5-8 to TRBJ1-1, with 7 bases aligning to TRBD1. Looked up from germline, CDR1 is SGHTS and CDR2 is YDEGEE. This CDR3 contains 15 residues. V lost 3 bases, J lost 4 bases, and 9 bases stayed unmatched. The CDR3 reads CASSSNPGQITEAFF. CDR3 nucleotide sequence: TGTGCCAGCAGCTCAAACCCGGGACAGATCACTGAAGCTTTCTTT.

The rearrangement links TRBV7-9 to TRBJ1-1; D perhaps matches TRBD1 (6 bases). The germline V gene encodes CDR1 SEHNR and CDR2 FQNEAQ (reference sequence). Trimming removed 3 bases from V and 5 bases from J, with 19 bases in between. The CDR3 totals 16 residues. DNA for the CDR3: TGTGCCAGCAGCTTGGACCTTGCACAGGGCTGGACTGAAGCTTTCTTT. Its protein product is CASSLDLAQGWTEAFF.

This chain joins TRBV6-1 and TRBJ1-5; D is perhaps TRBD1 (6 bases). Trimming took 1 base from V and 5 from J, leaving 9 bases between them. This CDR3 spans 14 amino acids. Germline V gene sequence: CDR1 MNHNS, CDR2 SASEGT. CDR3 residues: CASSEGAGDQPQHF. The CDR3 DNA reads TGTGCCAGCAGTGAAGGGGCAGGGGATCAGCCCCAGCATTTT.

This rearrangement joins TRBV14 to TRBJ1-1; D is undetermined. Looked up from germline, CDR1 is SGHDN and CDR2 is FVKESK. This CDR3 is 13 amino acids long. The V end lost 6 bases, the J end lost 1 base, and 9 bases lay between the germline ends. The CDR3 DNA is TGTGCCAGCAGGAAACAGCCGAACACTGAAGCTTTCTTT. It translates to CASRKQPNTEAFF.

The CDR3 DNA reads TGCGCCAGCAGCCAAGATGCAGCCGACAGCTATGGCTACACCTTC. It codes for CASSQDAADSYGYTF. This chain links TRBV4-1 with TRBJ1-2, with D possibly being TRBD1 (5 bases). Germline CDR1 is MGHRA and CDR2 is YSYEKL. The CDR3 covers 15 residues. V lost 0 bases, J lost 4 bases, and 12 bases lay in between.

The V and J genes are TRBV2 and TRBJ1-6; no clear D. The CDR3 runs 14 residues. The ends were cut back, 7 bases at V and 5 bases at J, with 12 bases in the middle. CDR1 and CDR2 from the germline V gene are SNHLY and FYNNEI. CDR3 sequence reads: CASTQAGHNSPLHF. Here the CDR3 DNA reads TGTGCCAGCACCCAGGCTGGCCATAATTCACCCCTCCACTTT.

This chain uses TRBV18 with TRBJ1-4; tentative D call: TRBD1 (6 bases). The CDR3 sequence is 15 residues long. Germline lookup yields CDR1 KGHSH and CDR2 LQKENI. Between the trimmed V and J ends, which lost 4 bases and 7 bases, there was a span of 16 bases. DNA for the CDR3: TGTGCCAGCTCACTTGGGAGACAGGCTCTTGAAAAACTGTTTTTT. This sequence encodes CASSLGRQALEKLFF.

This clone is a singleton in its sample. The chain has TRBV19 and TRBJ1-1; D not resolved. Trimming shortened V by 3 bases and J by 4 bases, and 9 bases separated the two germline ends. This CDR3 is 13 amino acids long. Per the germline V gene, CDR1 is LNHDA and CDR2 is SQIVND (reference sequence). The CDR3 is CASSMNRGTEAFF. In DNA form, the CDR3 reads TGTGCCAGTAGTATGAATCGGGGCACTGAAGCTTTCTTT.

The chain is built from TRBV5-6 and TRBJ2-3; tentatively, D is TRBD2 (6 bases). CDR3 length: 14 residues. Deletions cut 4 bases from V and 6 bases from J, with 15 bases between. Germline assignment: CDR1 SGHDT and CDR2 YYEEEE. The CDR3 spells CASSLRTTGDTQYF. CDR3 DNA sequence: TGTGCCAGCAGCCTCCGGACTACTGGGGATACGCAGTATTTT.

The chain employs TRBV11-2 and TRBJ2-7; the match to TRBD1 covers 8 bases. The CDR3 sequence is 17 residues long. The V segment lost 3 bases and the J segment 1 base; nucleotides outside the gene matches: 11. CDR1 and CDR2 (germline): SGHAT, FQNNGV. The CDR3 protein is CASSFQGAASRSYEQYF. The CDR3 bases are TGTGCCAGCAGCTTTCAGGGGGCAGCCTCCAGGTCCTACGAGCAGTACTTC.

The table lists this clone with a few counts. The rearrangement joins TRBV7-8 to TRBJ2-2, with D tentatively TRBD2 (6 bases). The germline gives CDR1 SGHVS, CDR2 FQNEAQ. V lost 7 bases and J 5 bases, leaving 17 bases between the germline ends. This CDR3 spans 15 amino acids. The CDR3 DNA reads as TGTGCCAGCAAAGGGGCAGGGCGGGAAACCGGGGAGCTGTTTTTT. Translation gives CASKGAGRETGELFF. Filled out from reference TRBV7-8 and TRBJ2-2, the complete variable domain reads GAGVSQSPRYKVAKRGQDVALRCDPISGHVSLFWYQQALGQGPEFLTYFQNEAQLDKSGLPSDRFFAERPEGSVSTLKIQRTQQEDSAVYLCASKGAGRETGELFFGEGSRLTVL.

The rearrangement uses TRBV3-1 (or the pseudogene TRBV3-2) and TRBJ1-3; weak D call: TRBD1 (6 bases). The CDR3 has 13 amino acids. Looked up from germline, CDR1 is LGHDT and CDR2 is YNNKEL (reference sequence). V lost 5 bases and J 8 bases, leaving 13 bases between the germline ends. CDR3 sequence (DNA): TGTGCCAGCAGCTTGAGACAGGCGGACACCATATATTTT. The encoded protein is CASSLRQADTIYF.

The chain uses TRBV5-8 and TRBJ2-3, with 10 bases matching TRBD1. Germline CDR1 is SGHTS and CDR2 is YDEGEE. The ends lost 0 bases at V and 1 base at J; junction bases unmatched: 5. CDR3 length: 17 residues. The CDR3, as DNA: TGTGCCAGCAGCTTGGCCGTCGGGACAGGGGGCACAGATACGCAGTATTTT. Protein sequence: CASSLAVGTGGTDTQYF.

The chain has TRBV24-1 and TRBJ2-1; the match to TRBD2 covers 8 bases. Germline assignment: CDR1 KGHDR and CDR2 SFDVKD. This CDR3 is built from 16 residues. V shed 1 base, J shed 3 bases, and the junction held 4 bases outside the gene matches. The CDR3 is CATSDLSAGDYNEQFF. The CDR3 DNA follows: TGTGCCACCAGTGATTTATCAGCGGGAGACTACAATGAGCAGTTCTTC.

This chain joins TRBV7-8 and TRBJ1-2, with no clear D. The CDR3 has 17 amino acids. Trimming cost V 6 bases and J 3 bases, with 23 bases left between them. Looked up from germline, CDR1 is SGHVS and CDR2 is FQNEAQ. The CDR3 bases are TGTGCCAGCAGTCAGAGGGATGGTCCCGATCGGCACTATGGCTACACCTTC. It translates to CASSQRDGPDRHYGYTF.

The CDR3 nucleotides read TGTGCCAGCAGCTTTGGACAGCTTGGGTCAGATACGCAGTATTTT. It codes for CASSFGQLGSDTQYF. The V call is TRBV11-2, the J call TRBJ2-3; D is possibly TRBD1 (6 bases). This CDR3 contains 15 residues. V was pared by 3 bases and J by 4 bases, with 14 bases between. Germline assignment: CDR1 SGHAT and CDR2 FQNNGV. Based on the CDR3 plus reference TRBV11-2 and TRBJ2-3, the full variable domain is EAGVAQSPRYKIIEKRQSVAFWCNPISGHATLYWYQQILGQGPKLLIQFQNNGVVDDSQLPKDRFSAERLKGVDSTLKIQPAKLEDSAVYLCASSFGQLGSDTQYFGPGTRLTVL.

CDR3 residues: CATSDNGRGYTEAFF. CDR3 DNA: TGTGCCACCAGTGACAATGGGAGGGGGTACACTGAAGCTTTCTTT. The rearrangement uses TRBV24-1 and TRBJ1-1; TRBD1 might be the D (6 bases). CDR1 and CDR2 from the germline V gene are KGHDR and SFDVKD. This CDR3 contains 15 residues. The V end was cut by 4 bases, the J end by 3 bases, with 14 bases between.

This chain links TRBV6-5 with TRBJ2-3; TRBD2 matches at 10 bases. V lost 6 bases, J lost 2 bases, and 5 bases stayed unmatched. The CDR3 length is 15 residues. Germline V gene data show CDR1 as MNHEY and CDR2 as SVGAGI. The CDR3 is CASRAGLADTDTQYF. The CDR3 DNA sequence: TGTGCCAGCAGGGCCGGACTAGCGGACACAGATACGCAGTATTTT.

Notes on this clone: The sample has other DNA sequences that encode this CDR3 too. The chain uses TRBV28 and TRBJ1-2; 8 nucleotides align to TRBD1. J gave up 2 bases and V 3 bases, and 5 bases lay outside the gene matches. The CDR3 runs 15 residues. Germline lookup yields CDR1 MDHEN and CDR2 SYDVKM. Here the CDR3 DNA reads TGTGCCAGCAGTTTGGGGGCAGGGGGCAACTATGGCTACACCTTC. This translates into CASSLGAGGNYGYTF.

V gene TRBV7-2 combines with J gene TRBJ1-2; 9 bases align to TRBD1. The CDR3 runs to 13 residues. Germline CDR1 is SGHTA and CDR2 is FQGNSA. V shed 5 bases and J 7 bases; nucleotides not matched to a gene: 5. The CDR3 DNA is TGTGCCAGCAGCGGGGACAGGGCGGGTGGCTACACCTTC. It translates to CASSGDRAGGYTF.